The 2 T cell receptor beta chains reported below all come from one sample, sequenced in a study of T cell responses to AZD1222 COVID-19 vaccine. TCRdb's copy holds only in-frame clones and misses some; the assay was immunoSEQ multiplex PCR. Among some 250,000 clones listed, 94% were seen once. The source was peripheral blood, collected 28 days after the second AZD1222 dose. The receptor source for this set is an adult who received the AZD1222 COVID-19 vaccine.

CDR3 sequence reads: CAISPGTNEKLFF. The CDR3 region has the DNA TGTGCCATCAGTCCAGGGACAAATGAAAAACTGTTTTTT. The genes are TRBV10-3 and TRBJ1-4; tentatively, D is TRBD1 (6 bases). The germline gives CDR1 ENHRY, CDR2 SYGVKD. Trimming removed 5 bases from V and 5 bases from J, with 9 bases in between. The length of the CDR3 is 13 residues.

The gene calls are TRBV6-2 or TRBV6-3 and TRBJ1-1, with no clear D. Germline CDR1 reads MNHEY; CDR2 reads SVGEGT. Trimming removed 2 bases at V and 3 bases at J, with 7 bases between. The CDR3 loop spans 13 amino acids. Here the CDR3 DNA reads TGTGCCAGCAGTTACGGGCGGCACACTGAAGCTTTCTTT. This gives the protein CASSYGRHTEAFF.